Shown below are 29 T cell receptor beta chains from a single sample sequenced in a study of PD-L1 blockade in urothelial cancer (dated by TCRdb to between 2016 and 2019). Library creation used the immunoSEQ multiplex PCR assay. Drawn from immuneACCESS, this table holds only the in-frame rearrangements with V and J called that TCRdb kept. Clones are partly lost; checked studies trace under half to an unresolved V gene and leave the rest unexplained. The sample includes under 120,000 clones, with approximately 85% observed a single time. Jointly, the top ten make up about 2.3% of the sample. Sample: PBMCs, taken around atezolizumab (anti-PD-L1) treatment. Receptors originate from a man aged 45 to 65 with urothelial cancer.

This clone was seen a few times. The genes are TRBV20-1 and TRBJ1-2, with a tentative D call TRBD1 (6 bases). The V and J ends lost 6 bases and 5 bases respectively, with 10 bases between them. CDR3 length: 11 amino acids. The germline V gene encodes CDR1 DFQATT and CDR2 SNEGSKA (reference sequence). The CDR3 coding sequence is TGCAGTGCAATCAGGGGATATGGCTACACCTTC. It encodes CSAIRGYGYTF.

The chain has TRBV19 and TRBJ2-3, with D tentatively TRBD2 (7 bases). V lost 11 bases, J lost 2 bases, and 20 bases lay in between. The CDR3 is 15 amino acids. Germline CDR1 is LNHDA and CDR2 is SQIVND (reference sequence). The CDR3 reads CASRGGGSHTDTQYF. CDR3 coding DNA: TGTGCCTCCCGAGGGGGGGGCAGTCACACAGATACGCAGTATTTT.

The chain employs TRBV18 and TRBJ2-7; the D gene is possibly TRBD2 (6 bases). Trimming removed 5 bases at V and 2 bases at J, with 13 bases between. CDR3 size: 14 residues. The germline CDR1 and CDR2 sequences are KGHSH and LQKENI. The CDR3 nucleotides read TGTGCCAGCTCAGTTCGGCCGGGGGCCTACGAGCAGTACTTC. This codes for CASSVRPGAYEQYF.

The chain joins TRBV9 to TRBJ2-3; 7 bases line up with TRBD2. The germline V gene has CDR1 SGDLS and CDR2 YYNGEE. This CDR3 has 16 amino acids. Germline trimming cut 3 bases from V and 4 bases from J; bases unmatched to any gene: 11. The CDR3 DNA reads as TGTGCCAGCAGCGCGAGGGGCGGCGGGAGTCCAGATACGCAGTATTTT. This encodes CASSARGGGSPDTQYF.

The chain uses TRBV5-6 and TRBJ1-2; D ambiguous. Between the trimmed V and J ends, which lost 5 bases and 2 bases, there was a span of 16 bases. This CDR3 region has 15 residues. Per the germline V gene, CDR1 is SGHDT and CDR2 is YYEEEE. CDR3: CASRTRNGRNYGYTF. CDR3 sequence (DNA): TGTGCCAGCAGAACGAGGAACGGAAGGAACTATGGCTACACCTTC.

The rearrangement links TRBV19 to TRBJ1-6, with 10 bases aligning to TRBD1. V gave up 6 bases and J gave up 9 bases; unmatched junction bases: 8. CDR3 length: 15 amino acids. From germline, CDR1 is LNHDA and CDR2 SQIVND (reference sequence). CDR3 residues: CASRFDDRGLSPLHF. DNA of the CDR3: TGTGCCAGTAGGTTCGACGACAGGGGGCTTTCACCCCTCCACTTT.

The genes are TRBV7-9 and TRBJ2-3; 7 bases fit TRBD2. The CDR3 covers 15 residues. Trimming cost V 4 bases and J 1 base; bases outside gene matches: 5. CDR1 SEHNR and CDR2 FQNEAQ come from the germline V gene (reference sequence). The CDR3: CASSSTSLRTDTQYF. CDR3 nucleotide sequence: TGTGCCAGCAGCTCGACTAGCCTCCGCACAGATACGCAGTATTTT.

Concerning this clone: The same CDR3 also results from other DNA sequences found in this sample. Here the CDR3 DNA reads TGTGCCAGCAGCCAGGGGACGAACACTGAAGCTTTCTTT. This codes for CASSQGTNTEAFF. The chain employs TRBV13 and TRBJ1-1, with D maybe TRBD1 (6 bases). V was pared by 5 bases and J by 1 base, with 8 bases between. Germline CDR1 reads PRHDT; CDR2 reads FYEKMQ (reference sequence). The CDR3 covers 13 residues.

This chain links TRBV9 with TRBJ2-7, with 8 bases that match TRBD1. Germline V gene lookup returns CDR1 SGDLS and CDR2 YYNGEE. This CDR3 is 14 amino acids long. J lost 3 bases, V lost 3 bases, and 5 bases had no gene match. CDR3 loop: CASSEGTGNYEQYF. The CDR3 bases are TGTGCCAGCAGCGAGGGGACAGGAAACTACGAGCAGTACTTC.

This chain joins TRBV29-1 and TRBJ2-5; D may be TRBD1 (6 bases). The CDR3 has 12 amino acids. Trimming took 7 bases from V and 5 from J, leaving 14 bases between them. Per the germline V gene, CDR1 is SQVTM and CDR2 is ANQGSEA. CDR3 amino acids: CSGNRVVETQYF. CDR3 nucleotide sequence: TGCAGCGGCAACAGGGTAGTCGAGACCCAGTACTTC.

The V and J genes are TRBV7-9 and TRBJ2-5, with 15 bases identical to TRBD2. Germline CDR1 SEHNR, CDR2 FQNEAQ (reference sequence). The V gene end was trimmed by 5 bases and the J gene end by 4 bases; junction bases not matched to a gene: 5. The CDR3 runs to 16 residues. CDR3 sequence: CASSIGLAGGLETQYF. The CDR3 DNA follows: TGTGCCAGCAGCATCGGACTAGCGGGAGGGTTAGAGACCCAGTACTTC.

This chain links TRBV6-1 with TRBJ2-3; 8 bases align to TRBD1. The CDR3 is made up of 13 amino acids. With 9 bases clipped from V and 5 bases from J, the junction kept 7 bases outside the gene matches. Germline CDR1 is MNHNS and CDR2 is SASEGT. CDR3 amino acids: CASRTGSGDTQYF. For the CDR3, the DNA is TGTGCCAGTCGGACAGGGTCTGGAGATACGCAGTATTTT.

This clone was counted a few times. The rearrangement uses TRBV19 and TRBJ2-1; TRBD1 is a possible D gene (6 bases). Germline V gives CDR1 LNHDA, CDR2 SQIVND (reference sequence). The CDR3 loop spans 12 amino acids. V gave up 6 bases and J gave up 8 bases, with 11 bases separating them. Here the CDR3 reads CASSPQGDEQFF. As DNA, the CDR3 is TGTGCCAGTAGCCCACAGGGAGATGAGCAGTTCTTC. Full variable domain (remainder filled in from reference TRBV19 and TRBJ2-1): DGGITQSPKYLFRKEGQNVTLSCEQNLNHDAMYWYRQDPGQGLRLIYYSQIVNDFQKGDIAEGYSVSREKKESFPLTVTSAQKNPTAFYLCASSPQGDEQFFGPGTRLTVL.

J is TRBJ1-1 and V is TRBV11-3; D gene ambiguous. CDR3 length: 15 residues. The germline V and J ends were trimmed by 0 bases and 2 bases, with 10 bases remaining between them. CDR1 SGHNT and CDR2 YENEEA come from the germline V gene. The CDR3 region is CASSLDLGSNTEAFF. The CDR3 nucleotides are TGTGCCAGCAGCTTAGATCTCGGGTCCAACACTGAAGCTTTCTTT.

The chain combines TRBV28 with TRBJ1-6; 8 nucleotides line up with TRBD1. The germline CDR1 and CDR2 sequences are MDHEN and SYDVKM. CDR3 size: 16 residues. V trimming: 5 bases; J trimming: 9 bases; junction bases outside the gene matches: 12. CDR3 region: CASSPQQGVFGSPLHF. DNA of the CDR3: TGTGCCAGCAGTCCCCAACAGGGGGTATTCGGTTCACCCCTCCACTTT.

This clone was seen only a few times. This CDR3 is also generated by other DNA sequences in the sample. The V and J genes are TRBV27 and TRBJ2-2; 11 bases are shared with TRBD2. J lost 4 bases, V lost 3 bases, and 1 base had no gene match. Per germline, CDR1 MNHEY and CDR2 SMNVEV (reference sequence). The CDR3 sequence is 15 residues long. The CDR3 nucleotides are TGTGCCAGCAGTTTCGGGACTAGCGGCACCGGGGAGCTGTTTTTT. Residues: CASSFGTSGTGELFF.

The V gene is TRBV2, the J gene TRBJ2-6; 7 bases map to TRBD1. The CDR3 is made up of 17 amino acids. Germline CDR1 reads SNHLY; CDR2 reads FYNNEI. J gave up 4 bases and V 7 bases, and 13 bases lay outside the gene matches. Here the CDR3 DNA reads TGTGCCAGCAACGACAGGGATCCTCTAAGAGGGGCCAACGTCCTGACTTTC. Translated: CASNDRDPLRGANVLTF.

The CDR3: CASSYTEGDEQFF. Written as DNA, the CDR3 is TGTGCCAGCAGTTACACGGAAGGGGATGAGCAGTTCTTC. The chain carries TRBV6-5 and TRBJ2-1; D is perhaps TRBD1 (5 bases). V lost 2 bases, J lost 8 bases, and 10 bases lay in between. The CDR3 consists of 13 residues. Germline V gene data show CDR1 as MNHEY and CDR2 as SVGAGI.

V usage is TRBV7-2 and J usage is TRBJ2-4, with 15 bases fitting TRBD2. The V gene end was trimmed by 2 bases and the J gene end by 7 bases; junction bases not matched to a gene: 3. The CDR3 spans 16 residues. CDR1 and CDR2 from the germline V gene are SGHTA and FQGNSA. The CDR3 DNA reads as TGTGCCAGCAGCTTATACGGGACTAGCGGGAGGAACATTCAGTACTTC. This sequence encodes CASSLYGTSGRNIQYF.

The chain combines TRBV19 with TRBJ1-3, with D tentatively TRBD1 (5 bases). Trimming took off 2 bases at V and 1 base at J, with 6 bases between the two ends. Germline-derived CDR1 and CDR2 are LNHDA and SQIVND (reference sequence). This CDR3 is 14 amino acids long. CDR3 sequence (DNA): TGTGCCAGTAGTATACGGGGGTCTGGAAACACCATATATTTT. This encodes CASSIRGSGNTIYF.

A single count supports this clone. The rearrangement joins TRBV6-1 to TRBJ2-7; 9 bases are shared with TRBD2. This CDR3 comprises 13 residues. Germline V gene sequence: CDR1 MNHNS, CDR2 SASEGT. V shed 11 bases and J 4 bases; nucleotides not matched to a gene: 9. The CDR3 coding sequence is TGTGCCGCCCGATTAGCGGGAGTGTACGAGCAGTACTTC. Translation: CAARLAGVYEQYF.

The rearrangement joins TRBV7-3 to TRBJ2-6; TRBD2 might be the D (5 bases). This CDR3 is 18 amino acids long. Germline CDR1 is SGHTA and CDR2 is FQGTGA. V was clipped by 1 base and J by 1 base, with 14 bases between them. CDR3 nucleotide sequence: TGTGCCAGCAGCTTAATAGAGGGTGGGCGATCTGGGGCCAACGTCCTGACTTTC. This codes for CASSLIEGGRSGANVLTF.

The chain couples TRBV25-1 to TRBJ1-2; tentative D call: TRBD1 (5 bases). The CDR3 has 14 residues. Germline V gene data show CDR1 as MGHDK and CDR2 as SYGVNS. V gave up 1 base and J gave up 6 bases, with 12 bases separating them. The CDR3 DNA is TGTGCCAGCAGTGAATTAGTAGGGGTCGATGGCTACACCTTC. Protein sequence: CASSELVGVDGYTF.

The chain uses TRBV5-1 and TRBJ2-7; 9 bases are shared with TRBD1. CDR3 size: 17 residues. Trimming removed 0 bases from V and 7 bases from J; junction bases left unmatched: 14. CDR1 is SGHRS, CDR2 YFSETQ, per germline. CDR3 in amino acids: CASSLGVGGQGGGEQYF. In DNA, the CDR3 is TGCGCCAGCAGCTTGGGGGTTGGGGGACAGGGAGGAGGAGAGCAGTACTTC.

The gene calls are TRBV2 and TRBJ2-5; TRBD2 aligns across 7 bases. With V trimmed by 4 bases and J by 5 bases, 10 bases remained unmatched. The CDR3 contains 15 residues. CDR1 is SNHLY and CDR2 is FYNNEI in the germline V gene. CDR3 in DNA: TGTGCCAGCAGTGCGTGGAAGACCGGGGGGGAGACCCAGTACTTC. As protein: CASSAWKTGGETQYF.

The chain uses TRBV5-1 and TRBJ2-5; maybe TRBD1 (5 bases). This CDR3 contains 14 residues. The germline V and J ends were trimmed by 4 bases and 0 bases, with 10 bases remaining between them. Germline lookup yields CDR1 SGHRS and CDR2 YFSETQ. CDR3 region: CASSVQGYQETQYF. The CDR3 coding sequence is TGCGCCAGCAGCGTCCAGGGATACCAAGAGACCCAGTACTTC. Based on the CDR3 plus reference TRBV5-1 and TRBJ2-5, the full variable domain is KAGVTQTPRYLIKTRGQQVTLSCSPISGHRSVSWYQQTPGQGLQFLFEYFSETQRNKGNFPGRFSGRQFSNSRSEMNVSTLELGDSALYLCASSVQGYQETQYFGPGTRLLVL.

The chain carries TRBV18 and TRBJ2-7; 7 nucleotides match TRBD1. Germline V lookup: CDR1 KGHSH, CDR2 LQKENI. With 6 bases clipped from V and 2 bases from J, the junction kept 1 base outside the gene matches. The CDR3 covers 12 residues. The CDR3 sequence: CASSGQTYEQYF. The CDR3 DNA follows: TGTGCCAGCTCGGGACAGACCTACGAGCAGTACTTC. Based on the CDR3 plus reference TRBV18 and TRBJ2-7, the full variable domain is NAGVMQNPRHLVRRRGQEARLRCSPMKGHSHVYWYRQLPEEGLKFMVYLQKENIIDESGMPKERFSAEFPKEGPSILRIQQVVRGDSAAYFCASSGQTYEQYFGPGTRLTVT.

The chain joins TRBV7-9 to TRBJ2-7; TRBD2 matches at 10 bases. CDR3 size: 18 residues. Per the germline V gene, CDR1 is SEHNR and CDR2 is FQNEAQ (reference sequence). The J segment lost 3 bases and the V segment lost 2 bases, leaving 13 bases of the junction unmatched. CDR3 loop: CASSLRSGRAYQNYEQYF. The CDR3 DNA sequence: TGTGCCAGCAGCTTACGCAGCGGGAGGGCCTATCAAAACTACGAGCAGTACTTC. Looking up the rest from reference TRBV7-9 and TRBJ2-7 gives the full variable domain: DTGVSQNPRHKITKRGQNVTFRCDPISEHNRLYWYRQTLGQGPEFLTYFQNEAQLEKSRLLSDRFSAERPKGSFSTLEIQRTEQGDSAMYLCASSLRSGRAYQNYEQYFGPGTRLTVT.

The gene calls are TRBV15 and TRBJ1-5; the D gene is possibly TRBD1 (5 bases). CDR1 and CDR2 (germline): LNHNV, YYDKDF (reference sequence). The CDR3 has 16 residues. V dropped 0 bases and J dropped 1 base, with 10 bases sitting between them. CDR3 region: CATSRDAGSSNQPQHF. For the CDR3, the DNA is TGTGCCACCAGCAGAGATGCAGGGTCCAGCAATCAGCCCCAGCATTTT.